What follows describes a single TCR beta chain. The target antigen is unknown. Clones were read by immunoSEQ multiplex PCR, and TCRdb kept only the in-frame ones, dropping some. The sample lists 150,000 to 180,000 clones, about 86% occurring once. These data belong to a study of cytomegalovirus exposure and HLA in healthy donors. Findings of the study overall: Reported performance of the classifier showed diagnosis of cytomegalovirus status with high specificity and sensitivity. Researchers reported that a few CMV-associated chains were confirmed in vitro as CMV antigen-specific.

The sequenced sample consisted of PBMCs. This TCR derives from a human donor in good health.

Here the CDR3 reads CASSYGAGGQPQHF. CDR3 sequence (DNA): TGTGCCAGCAGTTACGGGGCAGGTGGCCAGCCCCAGCATTTT. The gene calls are TRBV6-5 and TRBJ1-5, with D possibly being TRBD1 (5 bases). Trimming stripped 2 bases from V and 7 bases from J, with 12 bases between. The CDR3 is 14 residues long. Germline lookup yields CDR1 MNHEY and CDR2 SVGAGI.